The present entry profiles one T cell receptor (beta chain) with its context. Its antigen has not been determined. No base-level quality is on record; no much larger clone is a single base apart. The data were obtained in a study of blood T cell repertoires in COVID-19 (dated by TCRdb to the early 2020s). Regarding the research as a whole: Collaborator samples came from the United States, Italy and Spain and covered acute and convalescent phases of COVID-19. The material from the prospective study consisted of cDNA or gDNA derived from T cells, B-cell-depleted T cells, or PBMCs. Deeply sampled blood TCRbeta repertoires from subjects exposed to, actively infected with, or recovered from COVID-19 were included in the dataset. The repertoires were released in a freely available public database meant as a resource for research on the immune response to SARS-CoV-2. Samples came from the ongoing ImmuneRACE study (first 160 participants) plus 1,254 subjects from 6 global collaborators. A de-identified subject ID, COVID-19 status, age in years and sex were almost always included in the sample metadata. HLA class I and class II types, where available, came from metadata supplied by the sample provider rather than from assay-based typing.

The collaborating institutions used their own protocols to collect whole blood in K2EDTA tubes. For TCRbeta analysis, collaborator samples were shipped as frozen whole blood, as isolated PBMCs, or as DNA extracted from either sample type. General study outcomes and caveats: The quantity of clinical and demographic metadata differed by source and by participant and was supplied without curation.

The immunoSEQ Assay, a bias-controlled multiplex PCR, was used to amplify TCRbeta CDR3 regions from genomic DNA. Regarding the original processing steps: Within the assay, amplification of reference gene primers was used to estimate how many nucleated cells each sample contained. To quantify the absolute abundance of each unique TCRbeta CDR3 rearrangement, sequence reads were collapsed and filtered. For each sample, productive Simpson clonality was calculated by taking the square root of Simpson's diversity index across productive rearrangements. Here the immuneACCESS table is served through TCRdb, limited to in-frame sequences with V and J called. Missing clones are a known gap in these copies; in checked studies unresolved V genes cover under half, and the rest lacks a known reason. V and J calls and clone size are as listed in that table; D and trimming were resolved from the DNA. The sample table shows around 62,000 clones, and 90% are seen once. Around 1.5% of the sample is held by the ten biggest clonotypes.

This clonotype originated in a man aged 60 to 75 with acute or convalescent COVID-19. What was sequenced was peripheral blood.

The DNA sequence is TGTGCCAGCTCACGCACGGCCATGAGGTTGAACACTGAAGCTTTCTTT. Its coded protein is CASSRTAMRLNTEAFF. In this chain, TRBV18 is recombined with TRBJ1-1; the D gene lacks a confident call. The germline V gene provides CDR1 KGHSH and CDR2 LQKENI. Inclusive of the bounding cysteine and phenylalanine, the CDR3 is 16 residues long. The sequence is cut down to CDR3 DNA, 48 bases in frame from base 1. Between the V and J ends, shortened by 4 bases and 0 bases respectively, the junction contains 15 bases.